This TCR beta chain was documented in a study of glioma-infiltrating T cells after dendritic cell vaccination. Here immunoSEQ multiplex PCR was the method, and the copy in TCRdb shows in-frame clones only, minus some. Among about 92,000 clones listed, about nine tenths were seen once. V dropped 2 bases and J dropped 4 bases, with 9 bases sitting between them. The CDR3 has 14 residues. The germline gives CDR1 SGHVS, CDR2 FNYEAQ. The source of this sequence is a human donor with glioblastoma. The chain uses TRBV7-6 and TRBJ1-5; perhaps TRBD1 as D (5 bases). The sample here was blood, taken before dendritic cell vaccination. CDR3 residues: CASSLREGNQPQHF. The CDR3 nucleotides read TGTGCCAGCAGCTTAAGGGAGGGGAATCAGCCCCAGCATTTT.